The rows below give T cell receptor beta chains drawn from one sample of a study of OX40 agonist ivuxolimab in advanced cancers. TCRdb's copy holds only in-frame clones and misses some; the assay was immunoSEQ multiplex PCR. The data contain tens of thousands of clones, roughly four fifths of them seen just once; the ten biggest clones take up about 0.44%. Sequenced material: CD4+ or CD8+ T cells sorted from blood, taken in a trial of the OX40 agonist ivuxolimab. The receptors shown here come from an adult with an advanced solid tumor such as melanoma, head and neck, liver or kidney cancer. Each CDR3 is given with its conserved first and last residue. A D gene is named only where the DNA matches it firmly. Size is stated for part of the rows, as once, few or many counts, or as a class when the clone is expanded.

>TRBD2|TRBV10-2|TRBJ2-3|once
CASSDQAGGGDTQYF
TGCGCCAGCAGTGATCAAGCGGGGGGCGGGGATACGCAGTATTTT
>TRBD2|TRBV2|TRBJ2-7|-
CASTGGGSYEQYF
TGTGCCAGCACCGGGGGGGGTTCCTACGAGCAGTACTTC
>-|TRBV5-5|TRBJ1-3|-
CASSDYRVRTGNTIYF
TGTGCCAGCAGCGACTACAGGGTTCGTACTGGAAACACCATATATTTT
>TRBD1|TRBV25-1|TRBJ1-3|-
CASSEGGTDSGNTIYF
TGTGCCAGCAGTGAAGGTGGGACAGACTCTGGAAACACCATATATTTT
>TRBD1|TRBV15|TRBJ1-4|once
CATSRGDRLEEKLFF
TGTGCCACCAGCAGGGGGGACAGATTGGAGGAAAAACTGTTTTTT
>TRBD2|TRBV11-2|TRBJ2-1|-
CASSHRLAGIYNEQFF
TGTGCCTCATCGCATCGACTAGCGGGAATCTACAATGAGCAGTTCTTC
>-|TRBV28|TRBJ2-4|-
CASSLANPRNIQYF
TGTGCCAGCAGTTTAGCTAATCCTCGAAACATTCAGTACTTC
>-|TRBV5-1|TRBJ1-1|once
CASSSKQGNTEAFF
TGCGCCAGCAGCTCCAAACAGGGGAACACTGAAGCTTTCTTT
>-|TRBV29-1|TRBJ1-5|-
CSAGAYNQPQHF
TGCAGCGCTGGGGCCTACAATCAGCCCCAGCATTTT
>TRBD2|TRBV29-1|TRBJ2-1|once
CSVSSGSLSYNEQFF
TGCAGCGTTTCGAGCGGGAGTCTTTCTTACAATGAGCAGTTCTTC
>TRBD1|TRBV27|TRBJ2-1|-
CASSGPGQHNEQFF
TGTGCCAGCAGTGGACCGGGACAGCACAATGAGCAGTTCTTC
>TRBD1|TRBV7-2|TRBJ2-3|-
CASRWSGQRTDTQYF
TGTGCCAGCAGGTGGTCGGGACAGAGGACAGATACGCAGTATTTT
>-|TRBV4-1|TRBJ1-2|few
CASSQDRGVYGYTF
TGCGCCAGCAGCCAAGATAGAGGGGTCTATGGCTACACCTTC
>-|TRBV5-4|TRBJ1-2|-
CASSLEGGSYGYTF
TGTGCCAGCAGCTTGGAGGGGGGATCTTATGGCTACACCTTC
>-|TRBV7-2|TRBJ1-2|-
CASSPYVAGGGYTF
TGTGCCAGCAGCCCCTACGTGGCAGGTGGTGGCTACACCTTC
>-|TRBV2|TRBJ2-3|-
CASRDTGADTQYF
TGTGCCAGCAGGGACACAGGAGCAGATACGCAGTATTTT
>-|TRBV27|TRBJ1-5|-
CASSLSGNQPQHF
TGTGCCAGCAGTTTATCAGGGAACCAGCCCCAGCATTTT
>-|TRBV27|TRBJ1-2|-
CASSSRASQDYGYTF
TGTGCCAGCAGTTCCAGGGCATCTCAGGACTATGGCTACACCTTC
>-|TRBV5-1|TRBJ1-1|-
CASSGAENTEAFF
TGCGCCAGCAGCGGAGCGGAGAACACTGAAGCTTTCTTT
>TRBD2|TRBV9|TRBJ2-2|-
CASSELAGTNGELFF
TGTGCCAGCAGCGAATTAGCGGGAACAAACGGGGAGCTGTTTTTT
>TRBD2|TRBV4-1|TRBJ2-3|few
CASSQDRPGGGNTDTQYF
TGCGCCAGCAGCCAAGACCGGCCTGGCGGGGGTAACACAGATACGCAGTATTTT
>-|TRBV5-6|TRBJ1-1|-
CASSYQGPMNTEAFF
TGTGCCAGCAGCTATCAGGGGCCCATGAACACTGAAGCTTTCTTT
>-|TRBV4-1|TRBJ2-5|-
CASSQEWPLQETQYF
TGCGCCAGCAGCCAAGAATGGCCGCTGCAAGAGACCCAGTACTTC
>TRBD1|TRBV11-2|TRBJ1-2|-
CASSLRGRGPSTTF
TGTGCCAGCAGTCTTAGGGGGCGCGGTCCTAGCACTACCTTC
>-|TRBV6-5|TRBJ1-3|few
CASRRGVFGNTIYF
TGTGCCAGCAGAAGGGGGGTTTTCGGAAACACCATATATTTT
>-|TRBV10-2|TRBJ2-5|few
CASSVQRGSETQYF
TGCGCCAGCAGTGTCCAAAGGGGGTCGGAGACCCAGTACTTC
>TRBD1|TRBV27|TRBJ2-6|-
CASSSDRGSGANVLTF
TGTGCCAGCAGTTCGGACAGGGGCTCTGGGGCCAACGTCCTGACTTTC
>-|TRBV5-3|TRBJ1-1|-
CASSSIQLNTEAFF
TGTGCCAGCAGCTCCATTCAATTGAACACTGAAGCTTTCTTT
>TRBD1|TRBV6-1|TRBJ1-2|-
CASRTGGGIYGYTF
TGTGCCAGCAGGACAGGGGGAGGCATCTATGGCTACACCTTC
>TRBD1|TRBV19|TRBJ1-1|-
CASRLDRAKNTEAFF
TGTGCCAGCCGCTTGGACAGGGCGAAAAACACTGAAGCTTTCTTT
>TRBD1|TRBV5-8|TRBJ2-7|-
CASRTTGLYEQYF
TGTGCCAGCAGGACGACAGGGTTGTACGAGCAGTACTTC
>-|TRBV27|TRBJ2-2|-
CASNELNTGELFF
TGTGCCAGCAATGAGCTCAACACCGGGGAGCTGTTTTTT
>-|TRBV6-6|TRBJ2-2|few
CASSSTEGGELFF
TGTGCCAGCAGTTCAACAGAGGGCGGGGAGCTGTTTTTT
>-|TRBV28|TRBJ2-3|-
CASSQRGGKGPTDTQYF
TGTGCCAGCAGCCAAAGGGGGGGTAAGGGGCCCACAGATACGCAGTATTTT
>TRBD1|TRBV19|TRBJ1-1|-
CASRGQTTEAFF
TGTGCCAGTAGGGGACAGACCACTGAAGCTTTCTTT
>-|TRBV19|TRBJ2-1|-
CASSLVSSTSDEQFF
TGTGCCAGTTCTTTGGTCAGCTCGACGTCGGATGAGCAGTTCTTC
>-|TRBV30|TRBJ2-1|once
CAWSARSYNEQFF
TGTGCCTGGAGTGCCCGGTCCTACAATGAGCAGTTCTTC
>-|TRBV5-4|TRBJ2-1|-
CASSFIGAAPNEQFF
TGTGCCAGCAGCTTTATTGGCGCAGCACCCAATGAGCAGTTCTTC
>-|TRBV19|TRBJ1-1|-
CASIGMNTEAFF
TGTGCCAGTATCGGGATGAACACTGAAGCTTTCTTT
>TRBD1|TRBV2|TRBJ1-2|few
CASSPDRVDYGYTF
TGTGCCAGCAGCCCCGACAGGGTAGACTATGGCTACACCTTC
>-|TRBV2|TRBJ1-2|-
CASSAQATMDGYTF
TGTGCCAGCAGTGCGCAGGCTACTATGGATGGCTACACCTTC
>TRBD1|TRBV19|TRBJ2-5|-
CASSRDRGETQYF
TGTGCCAGTAGCCGGGACAGGGGAGAGACCCAGTACTTC
>TRBD2|TRBV28|TRBJ2-1|-
CASSSSWTSGVYNEQFF
TGTGCCAGCAGTTCATCTTGGACTAGCGGGGTCTACAATGAGCAGTTCTTC
>TRBD1|TRBV6-5|TRBJ1-4|-
CASSLPGQGAREKLFF
TGTGCCAGCAGTTTACCGGGACAGGGGGCAAGGGAAAAACTGTTTTTT
>-|TRBV11-3|TRBJ2-1|-
CASSLGGTGQFF
TGTGCCAGCAGCTTAGGGGGTACTGGGCAGTTCTTC
>-|TRBV19|TRBJ1-2|-
CASTKPQGRGSYGYTF
TGTGCCAGTACCAAACCACAGGGTAGGGGTAGCTATGGCTACACCTTC
>-|TRBV25-1|TRBJ2-7|once
CASSIGPGVYEQYF
TGTGCCAGCAGTATAGGCCCCGGGGTATACGAGCAGTACTTC
>TRBD1|TRBV5-1|TRBJ1-6|-
CASSLGQGSNSPLHF
TGCGCCAGCAGCTTGGGACAGGGAAGTAATTCACCCCTCCACTTT
>-|TRBV6-1|TRBJ1-1|once
CASSETGEDTEAFF
TGTGCCAGCAGTGAAACAGGAGAGGACACTGAGGCTTTCTTT
>-|TRBV19|TRBJ2-3|-
CASSVQGSDTQYF
TGTGCCAGTAGTGTACAGGGCTCAGATACGCAGTATTTT
>-|TRBV19|TRBJ2-2|-
CASSIDGDTGELFF
TGTGCCAGTAGTATAGACGGGGACACCGGGGAGCTGTTTTTT
>-|TRBV27|TRBJ2-3|once
CASTGRAGLTDTQYF
TGTGCCAGCACAGGACGGGCAGGGCTCACAGATACGCAGTATTTT
>-|TRBV28|TRBJ1-2|-
CASRQGGGPYGYTF
TGTGCCAGCAGACAAGGGGGGGGCCCCTATGGCTACACCTTC
>TRBD1|TRBV18|TRBJ1-6|-
CASSPRGQGVSPLHF
TGTGCCAGCTCACCACGGGGACAGGGGGTTTCACCCCTCCACTTT